These T cell receptor beta chains were read from a single sample in a study of T cells in Graves' hyperthyroidism and ophthalmopathy. TCRdb called the multiplex PCR reads again in MiXCR, with one record for every CDR3 protein. The profile shows 610,000 or so distinct CDR3 sequences, 40% to 55% of them singletons. Sequencing was carried out using peripheral blood or thyroid tissue (not recorded which). The receptors shown here come from a woman aged 18-29 years with Graves' hyperthyroidism. Both conserved end residues are part of each CDR3. A D gene is named only where the DNA matches it firmly. Some rows mark clone size as missing; the rest say once, few, many or name a class of expanded clone.

v_call,clone_size,j_call,d_call,cdr3_aa,cdr3_nt
TRBV9,many,TRBJ1-3,-,CASSVADTPGNTIYF,TGTGCCAGCAGCGTAGCCGACACTCCTGGAAACACCATATATTTT
TRBV11-3,many,TRBJ2-5,TRBD2,CASQREEETQYF,TGTGCCAGCCAGCGGGAGGAGGAGACCCAGTACTTC
TRBV9,many,TRBJ2-7,-,CASSPTTRGISYEQYF,TGTGCCAGCAGCCCGACCACACGGGGGATTTCCTACGAGCAGTACTTC
TRBV3-1,few,TRBJ1-1,-,CASSPFGAVGTEAFF,TGTGCCAGCAGCCCCTTCGGAGCGGTGGGTACTGAAGCTTTCTTT
TRBV7-6,-,TRBJ1-5,TRBD1,CASSLGQGHQPQHF,TGTGCCAGCAGTTTAGGACAGGGACATCAGCCCCAGCATTTT
TRBV29-1,-,TRBJ2-1,-,CSGASVPPNEQFF,TGCAGCGGGGCTAGCGTCCCCCCGAATGAGCAGTTCTTC
TRBV7-9,-,TRBJ2-1,TRBD2,CASSYTGTSANEQFF,TGTGCCAGCAGCTACACCGGGACTAGCGCAAATGAGCAGTTCTTC
TRBV10-3,-,TRBJ2-1,-,CAIAGTALLLSGNEQFF,TGTGCCATTGCTGGCACGGCACTGCTGCTCTCTGGCAATGAGCAGTTCTTC
TRBV12-3/TRBV12-4,many,TRBJ1-1,-,CASSPIGSTEAFF,TGTGCCAGCAGTCCGATCGGTTCCACTGAAGCTTTCTTT
TRBV7-3,-,TRBJ2-2,TRBD1,CASSPSGYRGRDTGELFF,TGTGCCAGCAGCCCGTCAGGGTACAGGGGAAGGGATACCGGGGAGCTGTTTTTT
TRBV12-3/TRBV12-4,many,TRBJ2-2,TRBD2,CASSLTSGRTGELFF,TGTGCCAGCAGTTTAACTAGCGGGAGAACCGGGGAGCTGTTTTTT
TRBV29-1,many,TRBJ1-1,-,CSVRTGNTEAFF,TGCAGCGTGAGGACGGGCAACACTGAAGCTTTCTTT
TRBV5-8,many,TRBJ1-1,-,CASSFITGRKGIEAFF,TGTGCCAGCAGCTTCATCACGGGACGAAAGGGAATCGAAGCTTTCTTT
TRBV7-9,-,TRBJ2-3,-,CASSPRVDTQYF,TGTGCCAGCAGCCCCCGAGTTGATACGCAGTATTTT
TRBV7-9,-,TRBJ1-2,-,CASSLVDRALYGYTF,TGTGCCAGCAGCTTAGTAGACAGAGCTCTCTATGGCTACACCTTC
TRBV6-5,-,TRBJ2-5,-,CATRDGGETQYF,TGTGCCACTAGGGATGGGGGGGAGACCCAGTACTTC
TRBV2,-,TRBJ2-1,-,CASDWQGRGNEQFF,TGTGCCAGCGATTGGCAGGGCCGGGGGAATGAGCAGTTCTTC
TRBV2,once,TRBJ1-1,-,CASSAVPRELSTEAFF,TGTGCCAGCAGTGCTGTTCCCCGGGAATTGAGTACTGAAGCTTTCTTT
TRBV11-1,few,TRBJ2-3,TRBD1,CASIRDRGADTQYF,TGTGCCAGCATTCGGGACAGGGGTGCAGATACGCAGTATTTT
TRBV27,few,TRBJ2-7,-,CASSTRPGTYEQYF,TGTGCCAGCAGTACCCGACCAGGGACCTACGAGCAGTACTTC
TRBV7-9,many,TRBJ2-7,-,CASSLTHRDEQYF,TGTGCCAGCAGCTTAACGCACCGGGACGAGCAGTACTTC
TRBV7-8,-,TRBJ2-5,-,CASSPLSVREETQYF,TGTGCCAGCAGTCCCCTTAGCGTTAGGGAGGAGACCCAGTACTTC
TRBV20-1,many,TRBJ2-5,-,CSARTGASETQYF,TGCAGTGCTAGGACTGGGGCGTCAGAGACCCAGTACTTC
TRBV14,many,TRBJ2-7,TRBD2,CASSQDRRTSDLVF,TGTGCCAGCAGCCAAGATCGGAGGACTAGCGACTTAGTGTTC